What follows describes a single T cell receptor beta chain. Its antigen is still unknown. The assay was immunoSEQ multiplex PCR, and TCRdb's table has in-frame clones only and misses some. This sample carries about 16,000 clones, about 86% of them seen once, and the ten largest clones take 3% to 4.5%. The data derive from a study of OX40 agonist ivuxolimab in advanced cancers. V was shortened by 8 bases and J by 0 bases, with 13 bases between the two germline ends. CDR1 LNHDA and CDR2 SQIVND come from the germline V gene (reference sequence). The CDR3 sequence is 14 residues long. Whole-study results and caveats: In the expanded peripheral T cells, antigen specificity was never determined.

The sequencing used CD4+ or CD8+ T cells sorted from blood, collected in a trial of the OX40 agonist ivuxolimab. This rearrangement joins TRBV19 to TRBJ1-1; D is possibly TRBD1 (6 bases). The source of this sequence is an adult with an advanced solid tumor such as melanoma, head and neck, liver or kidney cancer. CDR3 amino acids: CASWDIQMNTEAFF. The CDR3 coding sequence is TGTGCCAGTTGGGACATCCAGATGAACACTGAAGCTTTCTTT.